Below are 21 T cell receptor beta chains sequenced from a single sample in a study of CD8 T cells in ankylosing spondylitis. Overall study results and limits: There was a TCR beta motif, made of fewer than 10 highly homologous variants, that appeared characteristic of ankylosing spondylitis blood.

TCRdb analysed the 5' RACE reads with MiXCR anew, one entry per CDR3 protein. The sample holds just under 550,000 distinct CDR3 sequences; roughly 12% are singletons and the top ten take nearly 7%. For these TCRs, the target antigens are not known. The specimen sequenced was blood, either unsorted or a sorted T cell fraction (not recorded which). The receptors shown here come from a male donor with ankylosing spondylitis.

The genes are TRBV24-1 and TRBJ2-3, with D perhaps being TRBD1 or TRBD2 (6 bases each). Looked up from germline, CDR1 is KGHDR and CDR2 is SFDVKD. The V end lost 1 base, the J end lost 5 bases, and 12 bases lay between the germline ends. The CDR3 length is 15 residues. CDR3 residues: CATSDLGGRGDTQYF. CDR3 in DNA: TGTGCCACCAGTGATTTAGGGGGGCGCGGAGATACGCAGTATTTT.

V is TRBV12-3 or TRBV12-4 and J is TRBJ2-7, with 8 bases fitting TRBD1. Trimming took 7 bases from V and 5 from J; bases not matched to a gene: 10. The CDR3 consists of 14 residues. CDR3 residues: CASKWTGSIDEQYF. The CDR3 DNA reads TGTGCCAGCAAGTGGACAGGGAGTATCGACGAGCAGTACTTC.

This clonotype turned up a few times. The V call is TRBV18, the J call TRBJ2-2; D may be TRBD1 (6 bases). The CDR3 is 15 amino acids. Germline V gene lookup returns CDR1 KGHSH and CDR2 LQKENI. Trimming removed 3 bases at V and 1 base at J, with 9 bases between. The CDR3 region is CASSPYRENTGELFF. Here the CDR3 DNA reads TGTGCCAGCTCACCTTACAGGGAGAACACCGGGGAGCTGTTTTTT.

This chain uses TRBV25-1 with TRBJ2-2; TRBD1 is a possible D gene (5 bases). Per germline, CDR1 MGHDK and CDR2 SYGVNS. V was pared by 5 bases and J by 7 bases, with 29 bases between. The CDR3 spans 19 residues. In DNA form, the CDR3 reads TGTGCCAGCAGTAAATCCTTTGCCGCTACCCGACAGTGGGGCGGGGAGCTGTTTTTT. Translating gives CASSKSFAATRQWGGELFF.

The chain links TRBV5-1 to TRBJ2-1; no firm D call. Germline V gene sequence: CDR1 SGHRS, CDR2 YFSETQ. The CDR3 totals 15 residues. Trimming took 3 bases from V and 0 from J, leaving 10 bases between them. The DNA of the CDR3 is TGCGCCAGCAGCTCCGATAGCCCCTCCTACAATGAGCAGTTCTTC. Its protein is CASSSDSPSYNEQFF.

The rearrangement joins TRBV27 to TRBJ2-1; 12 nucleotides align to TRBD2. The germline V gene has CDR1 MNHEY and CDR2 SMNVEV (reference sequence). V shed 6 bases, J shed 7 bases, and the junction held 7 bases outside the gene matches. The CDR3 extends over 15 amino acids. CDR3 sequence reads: CASRMLAGGPNEQFF. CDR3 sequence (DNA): TGTGCCAGCAGGATGCTAGCGGGAGGGCCAAATGAGCAGTTCTTC.

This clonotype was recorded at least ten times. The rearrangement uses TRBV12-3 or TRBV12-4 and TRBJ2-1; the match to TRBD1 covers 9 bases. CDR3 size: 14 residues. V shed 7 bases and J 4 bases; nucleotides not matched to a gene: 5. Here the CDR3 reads CASTLQGAYNEQFF. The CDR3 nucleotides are TGTGCCAGCACCTTACAGGGGGCTTACAATGAGCAGTTCTTC.

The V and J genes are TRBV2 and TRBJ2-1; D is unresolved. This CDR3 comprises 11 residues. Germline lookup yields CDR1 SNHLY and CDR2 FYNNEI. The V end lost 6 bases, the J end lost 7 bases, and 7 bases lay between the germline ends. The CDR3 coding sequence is TGTGCCAGCAGCTACGTAAATGAGCAGTTCTTC. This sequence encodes CASSYVNEQFF.

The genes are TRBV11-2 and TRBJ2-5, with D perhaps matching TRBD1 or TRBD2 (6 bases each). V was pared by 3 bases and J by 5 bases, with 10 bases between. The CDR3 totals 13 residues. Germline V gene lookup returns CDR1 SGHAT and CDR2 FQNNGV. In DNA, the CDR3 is TGTGCCAGCAGCTTTCAAGGGGGGGAGACCCAGTACTTC. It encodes CASSFQGGETQYF.

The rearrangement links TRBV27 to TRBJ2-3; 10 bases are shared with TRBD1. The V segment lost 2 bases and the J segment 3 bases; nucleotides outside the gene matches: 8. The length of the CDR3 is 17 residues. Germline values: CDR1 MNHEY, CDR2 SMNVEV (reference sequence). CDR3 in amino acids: CASSLVGTGEGTDTQYF. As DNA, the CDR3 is TGTGCCAGCAGTTTAGTAGGGACAGGGGAAGGTACAGATACGCAGTATTTT.

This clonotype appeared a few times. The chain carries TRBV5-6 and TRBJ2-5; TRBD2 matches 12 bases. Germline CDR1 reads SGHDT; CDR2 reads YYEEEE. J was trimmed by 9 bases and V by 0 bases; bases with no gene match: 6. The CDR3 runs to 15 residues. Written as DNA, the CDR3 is TGTGCCAGCAGCTTGGCTCTAGCGGGAGGGGGGGCCCAGTACTTC. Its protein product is CASSLALAGGGAQYF.

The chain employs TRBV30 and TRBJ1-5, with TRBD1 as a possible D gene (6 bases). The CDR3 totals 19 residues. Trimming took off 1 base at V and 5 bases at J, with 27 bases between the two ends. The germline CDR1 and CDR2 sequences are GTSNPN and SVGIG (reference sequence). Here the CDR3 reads CAWSAANPILDRGYQPQHF. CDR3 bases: TGTGCCTGGAGTGCGGCCAATCCCATTCTGGACAGAGGGTATCAGCCCCAGCATTTT.

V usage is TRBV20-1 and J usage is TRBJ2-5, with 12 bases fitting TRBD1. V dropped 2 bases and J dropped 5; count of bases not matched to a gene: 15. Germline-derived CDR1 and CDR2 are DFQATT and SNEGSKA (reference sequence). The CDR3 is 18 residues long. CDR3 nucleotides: TGCAGTGCTAGACAATCCCGGCGGGACAGGGGGCGCATGGAGACCCAGTACTTC. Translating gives CSARQSRRDRGRMETQYF.

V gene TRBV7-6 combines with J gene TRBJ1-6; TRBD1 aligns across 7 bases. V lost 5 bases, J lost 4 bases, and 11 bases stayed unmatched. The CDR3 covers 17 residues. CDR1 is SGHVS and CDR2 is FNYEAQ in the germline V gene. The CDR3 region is CASSTRDSGGYNSPLHF. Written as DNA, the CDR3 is TGTGCCAGCAGCACACGGGACTCAGGGGGATATAATTCACCCCTCCACTTT. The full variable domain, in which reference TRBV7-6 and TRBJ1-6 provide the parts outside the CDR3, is GAGVSQSPRYKVTKRGQDVALRCDPISGHVSLYWYRQALGQGPEFLTYFNYEAQQDKSGLPNDRFSAERPEGSISTLTIQRTEQRDSAMYRCASSTRDSGGYNSPLHFGNGTRLTVT.

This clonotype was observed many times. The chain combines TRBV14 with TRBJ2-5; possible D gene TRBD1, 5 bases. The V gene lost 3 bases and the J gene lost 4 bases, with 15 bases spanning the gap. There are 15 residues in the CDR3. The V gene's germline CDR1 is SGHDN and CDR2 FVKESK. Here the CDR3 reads CASSHTRGSGETQYF. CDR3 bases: TGTGCCAGCAGCCACACAAGGGGTTCAGGAGAGACCCAGTACTTC.

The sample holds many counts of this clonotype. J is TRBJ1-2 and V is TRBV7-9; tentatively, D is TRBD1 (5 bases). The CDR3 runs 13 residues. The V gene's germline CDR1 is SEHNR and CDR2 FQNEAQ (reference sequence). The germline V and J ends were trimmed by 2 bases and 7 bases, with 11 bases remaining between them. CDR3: CASSLQQVPGYTF. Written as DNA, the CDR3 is TGTGCCAGCAGCTTACAACAGGTTCCTGGCTACACCTTC.

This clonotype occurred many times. The CDR3 DNA follows: TGTGCCAGCGAAATCGGGGGTCACAATGAGCAGTTCTTC. Its translation: CASEIGGHNEQFF. V gene TRBV12-3 or TRBV12-4 combines with J gene TRBJ2-1; perhaps TRBD2 as D (6 bases). The CDR3 is 13 amino acids. Trimming took off 8 bases at V and 5 bases at J, with 13 bases between the two ends.

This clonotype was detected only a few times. As DNA, the CDR3 is TGCGCCAGCAGCTTGTGGCCCACTTACCAGGGTGAAAAACTGTTTTTT. This translates into CASSLWPTYQGEKLFF. The chain combines TRBV5-1 with TRBJ1-4; D is perhaps TRBD1 (5 bases). Between the trimmed V and J ends, which lost 1 base and 7 bases, there was a span of 17 bases. Germline values: CDR1 SGHRS, CDR2 YFSETQ. The CDR3 runs 16 residues.

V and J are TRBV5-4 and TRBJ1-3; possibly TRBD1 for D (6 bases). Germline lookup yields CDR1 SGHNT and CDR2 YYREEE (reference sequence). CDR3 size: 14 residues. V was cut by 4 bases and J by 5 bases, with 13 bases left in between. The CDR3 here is CASSVGTPRNTIYF. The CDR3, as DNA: TGTGCCAGCAGCGTCGGGACACCAAGAAACACCATATATTTT.

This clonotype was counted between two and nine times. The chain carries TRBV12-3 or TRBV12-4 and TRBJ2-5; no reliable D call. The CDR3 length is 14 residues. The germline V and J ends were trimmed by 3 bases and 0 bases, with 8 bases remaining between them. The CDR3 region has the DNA TGTGCCAGCAGTTTCAACGTAAACCAAGAGACCCAGTACTTC. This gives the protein CASSFNVNQETQYF.

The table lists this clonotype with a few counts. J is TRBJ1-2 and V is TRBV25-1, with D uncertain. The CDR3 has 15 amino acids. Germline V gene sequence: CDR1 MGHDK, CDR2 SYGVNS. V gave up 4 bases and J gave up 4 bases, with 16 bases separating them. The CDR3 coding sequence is TGTGCCAGCAGTGTGTATTTGGGGAGCGGCTATGGCTACACCTTC. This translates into CASSVYLGSGYGYTF.